The text below deals with one T cell receptor beta chain. Its cognate antigen is unknown. Sequencing was performed with immunoSEQ multiplex PCR; in TCRdb, only in-frame clones are kept and a portion is missing. The table records 150,000 to 170,000 clones, 86% of them present only once. The record originates from a study of cytomegalovirus exposure and HLA in healthy donors. Overall study results and limits: Specificity for CMV antigens was confirmed in vitro for three of the CMV-associated chains. The study put around 180 TCR beta chains on its list as cytomegalovirus-associated.

This CDR3 comprises 15 residues. Germline values: CDR1 SGHTA, CDR2 FQGTGA. Unmatched junction bases numbered 0, after V lost 3 bases and J lost 5 bases. Sequencing was done on a sample of PBMCs. This chain connects TRBV7-3 to TRBJ2-3; 15 bases fit TRBD2. The TCR originated in a man aged 18 to 30 in good health and CMV-seropositive. For the CDR3, the DNA is TGTGCCAGCAGCTTGGGACTAGCGGGGGGAGATACGCAGTATTTT. Translation: CASSLGLAGGDTQYF.